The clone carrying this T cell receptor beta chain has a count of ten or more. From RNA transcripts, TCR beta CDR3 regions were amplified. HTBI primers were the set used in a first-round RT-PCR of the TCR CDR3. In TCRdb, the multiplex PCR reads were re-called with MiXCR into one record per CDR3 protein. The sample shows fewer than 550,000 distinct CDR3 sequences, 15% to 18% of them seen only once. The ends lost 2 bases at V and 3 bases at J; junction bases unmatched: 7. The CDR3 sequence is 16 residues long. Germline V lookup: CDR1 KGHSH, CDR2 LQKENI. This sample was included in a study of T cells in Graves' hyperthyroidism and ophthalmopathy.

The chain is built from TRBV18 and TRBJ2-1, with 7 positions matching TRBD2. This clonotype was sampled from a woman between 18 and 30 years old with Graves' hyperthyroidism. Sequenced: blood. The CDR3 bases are TGTGCCAGCTCACCATTGGGAGGGTCGGTCTACAATGAGCAGTTCTTC. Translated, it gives CASSPLGGSVYNEQFF.